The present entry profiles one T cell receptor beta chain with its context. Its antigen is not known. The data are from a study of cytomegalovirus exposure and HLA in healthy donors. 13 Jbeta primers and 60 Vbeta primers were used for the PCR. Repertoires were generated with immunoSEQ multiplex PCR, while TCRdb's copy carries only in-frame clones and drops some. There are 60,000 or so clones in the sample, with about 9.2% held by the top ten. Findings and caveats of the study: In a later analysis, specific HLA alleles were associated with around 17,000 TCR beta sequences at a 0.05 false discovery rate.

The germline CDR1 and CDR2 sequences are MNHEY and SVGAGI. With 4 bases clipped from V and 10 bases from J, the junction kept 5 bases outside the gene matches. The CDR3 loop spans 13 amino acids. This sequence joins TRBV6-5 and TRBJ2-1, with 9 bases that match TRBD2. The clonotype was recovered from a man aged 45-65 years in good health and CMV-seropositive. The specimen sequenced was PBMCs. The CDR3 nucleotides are TGTGCCAGCAGTTTCCCCGGGACTAGCGAGCAGTTCTTC. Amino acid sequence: CASSFPGTSEQFF.